In this sample, the clone carrying this TCR beta chain turned up a few times. Its cognate antigen is unknown. These data are taken from a study of graft-versus-host responses after intestinal transplantation. For the study at large: After anti-thymocyte globulin induction, recipients took tacrolimus and steroids for three to four years.

Repertoires were generated with immunoSEQ multiplex PCR, while TCRdb's copy carries only in-frame clones and drops some. This sample has tens of thousands of clones, with about nine tenths found just once. The CDR3 is 15 residues long. V lost 0 bases to trimming and J lost 9 bases; unmatched junction nucleotides: 7. In germline, CDR1 is SGDLS, CDR2 YYNGEE. The chain joins TRBV9 to TRBJ2-1; 9 bases match TRBD1. This receptor was obtained from a human donor who received an intestinal transplant. The sequencing used unstimulated CD4+ T cells sorted from spleen or lymph node cells, collected before intestinal transplant. As DNA, the CDR3 is TGTGCCAGCAGCGTAGACGGGACAGGGTACCGTGAGCAGTTCTTC. This gives the protein CASSVDGTGYREQFF.